This TCR beta chain was captured by sequencing in a study of T cells in Graves' hyperthyroidism and ophthalmopathy. Patients aged 18 to 65 had newly diagnosed hyperthyroidism lasting under 2 months. It was uncontrolled infection, other autoimmune disease, pregnancy or lactation that excluded patients. Germline CDR1 reads SGHTA; CDR2 reads FQGNSA. The CDR3 length is 16 residues. Trimming took 5 bases from V and 2 from J; bases not matched to a gene: 2. TCR beta CDR3 regions were amplified from RNA transcripts. HTBI primers were employed in a first-round RT-PCR of the TCR CDR3. MiXCR was run by TCRdb on the multiplex PCR reads, yielding one entry per CDR3 protein. The sample has roughly 570,000 distinct CDR3 sequences; around 16% are singletons. In this sample, this clonotype turned up a few times.

The chain couples TRBV7-2 to TRBJ2-3; TRBD2 matches at 15 bases. The sequence derives from a woman in her 30s with Graves' hyperthyroidism. The sequenced material came from blood. CDR3 loop: CASSRTSGRATDTQYF. DNA for the CDR3: TGTGCCAGCAGCCGGACTAGCGGGAGGGCCACAGATACGCAGTATTTT.